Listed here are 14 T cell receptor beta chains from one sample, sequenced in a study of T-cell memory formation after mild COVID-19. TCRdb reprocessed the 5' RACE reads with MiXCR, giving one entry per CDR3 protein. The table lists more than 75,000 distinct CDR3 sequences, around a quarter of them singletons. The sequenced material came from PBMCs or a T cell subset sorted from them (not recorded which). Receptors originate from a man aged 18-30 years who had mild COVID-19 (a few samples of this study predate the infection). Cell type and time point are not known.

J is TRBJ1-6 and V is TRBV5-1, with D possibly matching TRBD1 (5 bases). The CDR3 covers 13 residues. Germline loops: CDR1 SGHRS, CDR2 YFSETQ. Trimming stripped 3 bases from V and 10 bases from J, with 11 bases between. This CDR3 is CASSSGGGSPLHF. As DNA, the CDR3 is TGCGCCAGCAGCTCCGGGGGGGGATCACCCCTCCACTTT.

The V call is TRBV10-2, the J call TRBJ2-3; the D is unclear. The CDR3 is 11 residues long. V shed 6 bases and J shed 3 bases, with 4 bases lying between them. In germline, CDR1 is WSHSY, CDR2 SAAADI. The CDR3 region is CASRFTDTQYF. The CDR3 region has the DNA TGCGCCAGCAGGTTTACAGATACGCAGTATTTT.

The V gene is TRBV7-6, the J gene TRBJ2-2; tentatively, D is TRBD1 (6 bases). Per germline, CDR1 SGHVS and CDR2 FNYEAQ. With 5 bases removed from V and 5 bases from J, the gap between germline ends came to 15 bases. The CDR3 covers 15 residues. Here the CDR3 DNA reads TGTGCCAGCAGCCCTACAGGGATAGGGACCGGGGAGCTGTTTTTT. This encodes CASSPTGIGTGELFF.

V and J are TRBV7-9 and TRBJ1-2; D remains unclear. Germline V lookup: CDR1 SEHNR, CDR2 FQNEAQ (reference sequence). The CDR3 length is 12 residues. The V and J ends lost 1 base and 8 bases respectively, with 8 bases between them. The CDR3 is CASSLVPDGYTF. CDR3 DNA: TGTGCCAGCAGCTTAGTGCCCGACGGCTACACCTTC.

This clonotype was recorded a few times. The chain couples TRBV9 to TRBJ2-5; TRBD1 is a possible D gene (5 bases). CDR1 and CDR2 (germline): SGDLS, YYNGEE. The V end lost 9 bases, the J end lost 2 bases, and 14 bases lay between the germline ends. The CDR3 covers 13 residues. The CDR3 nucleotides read TGTGCCACTTGGGGCAGACTTCAAGAGACCCAGTACTTC. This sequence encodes CATWGRLQETQYF.

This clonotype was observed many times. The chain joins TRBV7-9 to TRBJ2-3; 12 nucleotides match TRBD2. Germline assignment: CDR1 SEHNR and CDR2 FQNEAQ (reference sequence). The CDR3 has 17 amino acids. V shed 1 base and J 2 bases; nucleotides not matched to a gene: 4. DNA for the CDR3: TGTGCCAGCAGCTTAGTCGGACTAGCGGGGCTCACAGATACGCAGTATTTT. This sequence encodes CASSLVGLAGLTDTQYF.

The CDR3 reads CSANLEDTGELFF. The CDR3 DNA follows: TGCAGCGCTAACCTTGAGGACACCGGGGAGCTGTTTTTT. The rearrangement uses TRBV29-1 and TRBJ2-2, with D unclear. The CDR3 extends over 13 amino acids. Germline V lookup: CDR1 SQVTM, CDR2 ANQGSEA. The V gene lost 7 bases and the J gene lost 3 bases, with 12 bases spanning the gap.

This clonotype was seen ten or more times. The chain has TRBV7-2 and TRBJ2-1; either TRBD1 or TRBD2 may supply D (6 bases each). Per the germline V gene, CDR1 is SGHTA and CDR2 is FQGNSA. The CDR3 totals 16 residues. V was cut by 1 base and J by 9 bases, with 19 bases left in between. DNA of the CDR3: TGTGCCAGCAGCTTAGAGTTTCCGGGGGCGGGCGGTGAGCAGTTCTTC. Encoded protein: CASSLEFPGAGGEQFF.

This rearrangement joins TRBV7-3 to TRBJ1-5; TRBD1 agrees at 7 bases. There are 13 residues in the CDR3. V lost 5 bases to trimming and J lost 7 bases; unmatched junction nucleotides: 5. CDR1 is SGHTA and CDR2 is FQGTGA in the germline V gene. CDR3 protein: CASSPGGDQPQHF. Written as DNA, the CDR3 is TGTGCCAGCAGCCCAGGGGGAGACCAGCCCCAGCATTTT.

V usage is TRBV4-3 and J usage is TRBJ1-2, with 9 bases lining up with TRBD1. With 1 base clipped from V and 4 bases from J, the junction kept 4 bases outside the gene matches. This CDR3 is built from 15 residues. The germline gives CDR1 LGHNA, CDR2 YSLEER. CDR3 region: CASSQVTGGVYGYTF. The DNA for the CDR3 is TGCGCCAGCAGCCAAGTGACAGGGGGGGTCTATGGCTACACCTTC.

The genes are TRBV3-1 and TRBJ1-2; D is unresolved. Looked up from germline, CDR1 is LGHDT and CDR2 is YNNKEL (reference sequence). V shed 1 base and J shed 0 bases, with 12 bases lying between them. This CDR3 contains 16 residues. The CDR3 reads CASSQVFVTANYGYTF. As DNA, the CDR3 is TGTGCCAGCAGCCAAGTTTTCGTGACCGCTAACTATGGCTACACCTTC.

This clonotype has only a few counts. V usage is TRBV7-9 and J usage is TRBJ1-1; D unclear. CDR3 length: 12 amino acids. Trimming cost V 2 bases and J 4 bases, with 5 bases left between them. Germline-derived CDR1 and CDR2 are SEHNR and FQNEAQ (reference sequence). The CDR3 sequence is CASSLSGTEAFF. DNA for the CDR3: TGTGCCAGCAGCTTAAGCGGCACTGAAGCTTTCTTT.

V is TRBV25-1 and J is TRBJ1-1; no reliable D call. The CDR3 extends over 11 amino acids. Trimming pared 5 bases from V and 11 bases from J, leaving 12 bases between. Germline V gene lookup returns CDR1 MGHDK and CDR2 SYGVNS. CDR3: CASSSGSWAFF. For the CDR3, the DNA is TGTGCCAGCAGTTCGGGGTCCTGGGCTTTCTTT. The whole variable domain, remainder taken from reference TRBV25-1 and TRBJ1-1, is EADIYQTPRYLVIGTGKKITLECSQTMGHDKMYWYQQDPGMELHLIHYSYGVNSTEKGDLSSESTVSRIRTEHFPLTLESARPSHTSQYLCASSSGSWAFFGQGTRLTVV.

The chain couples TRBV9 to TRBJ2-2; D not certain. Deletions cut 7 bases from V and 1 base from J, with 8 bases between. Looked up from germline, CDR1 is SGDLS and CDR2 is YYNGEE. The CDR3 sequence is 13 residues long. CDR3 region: CASLQENTGELFF. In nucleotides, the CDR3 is TGTGCCAGCCTTCAGGAGAACACCGGGGAGCTGTTTTTT.